Detailed here is one T cell receptor (beta chain). This receptor's antigen is unknown. The input lacks base qualities; no much larger clone sits a single base away. From a lookup of the germline V gene, CDR1 and CDR2 are SGHDN and FVKESK. From the cysteine through the phenylalanine, the CDR3 covers 14 amino acids. Only the CDR3 region is kept as DNA, spanning 42 bases read in frame from base 1. Cut back by 1 base and 7 bases, the V and J ends lie 13 bases apart. The method behind the library was the immunoSEQ multiplex PCR assay. Alongside multiparametric flow cytometry, deep sequencing of rearranged TCR beta loci was used to profile the T cell repertoires. TCRdb carries this immuneACCESS record with in-frame sequences only. Its versions omit some clonotypes, under half of them owing to an unresolved V gene in the studies checked, with the rest unexplained. Recorded for this sample are some 29,000 clones; about four fifths of them occurred a single time. Under 35% of the sample belongs to the ten largest clones.

This entry comes from a study of lymphopenia after photon versus proton radiotherapy (dated by TCRdb to between 2017 and 2020). General notes on the study: In patients with gastrointestinal tumors who developed high-grade lymphopenia, the study compared the immunological effects of photon radiation therapy with those of proton radiation therapy. The study was designed to characterize how the impact on the immune system differs between the two radiation modalities. The cohort included more than 15 patients with gastrointestinal tumors who developed lymphopenia after receiving either photon or proton therapy.

Results and caveats for the whole study, not just this receptor: The survival association was examined only in patients who died, and the authors described better survival with proton therapy as a possibility, not as a demonstrated result. Across the cohort, among patients who died, a greater drop in TCR diversity after the nadir was inversely correlated with overall survival time. After the lymphocyte count nadir, photon-treated repertoires showed oligoclonal expansion, especially of CD8+ Temra cells, which drove the drop in diversity. During treatment, patients who received proton therapy stayed relatively stable, whereas patients who received photon therapy lost naive T cells and TCR diversity and gained effector/memory populations.

This TCR came from a man between 50 and 59 years old with gastric cancer. The sequencing here drew on peripheral blood, taken from a patient treated with photon-based radiotherapy. The chain was built from TRBV14 and TRBJ1-2; the D gene cannot be resolved reliably. The CDR3 here reads CASSQAILMSGYTF. The nucleotide sequence reads as follows: TGTGCCAGCAGCCAAGCCATCCTTATGAGTGGCTACACCTTC. Reference TRBV14 and TRBJ1-2 proteins supply the regions before and after the CDR3; the full variable domain is: EAGVTQFPSHSVIEKGQTVTLRCDPISGHDNLYWYRRVMGKEIKFLLHFVKESKQDESGMPNNRFLAERTGGTYSTLKVQPAELEDSGVYFCASSQAILMSGYTFGSGTRLTVV.